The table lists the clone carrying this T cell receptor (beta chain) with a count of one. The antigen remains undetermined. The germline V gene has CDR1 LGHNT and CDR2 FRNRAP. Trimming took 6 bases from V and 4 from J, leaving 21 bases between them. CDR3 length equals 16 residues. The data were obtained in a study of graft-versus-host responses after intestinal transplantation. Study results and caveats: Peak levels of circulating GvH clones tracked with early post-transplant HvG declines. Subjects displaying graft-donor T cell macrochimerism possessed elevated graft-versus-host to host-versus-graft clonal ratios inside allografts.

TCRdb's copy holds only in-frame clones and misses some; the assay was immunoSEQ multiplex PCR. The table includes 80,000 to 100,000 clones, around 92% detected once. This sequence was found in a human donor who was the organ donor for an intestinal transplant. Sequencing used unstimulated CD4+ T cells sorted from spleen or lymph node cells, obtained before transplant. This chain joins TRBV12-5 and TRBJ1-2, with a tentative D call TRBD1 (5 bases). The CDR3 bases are TGTGCTAGTGGACCATCCTCCCGGGGGAGGCCCTATGGCTACACCTTC. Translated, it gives CASGPSSRGRPYGYTF.